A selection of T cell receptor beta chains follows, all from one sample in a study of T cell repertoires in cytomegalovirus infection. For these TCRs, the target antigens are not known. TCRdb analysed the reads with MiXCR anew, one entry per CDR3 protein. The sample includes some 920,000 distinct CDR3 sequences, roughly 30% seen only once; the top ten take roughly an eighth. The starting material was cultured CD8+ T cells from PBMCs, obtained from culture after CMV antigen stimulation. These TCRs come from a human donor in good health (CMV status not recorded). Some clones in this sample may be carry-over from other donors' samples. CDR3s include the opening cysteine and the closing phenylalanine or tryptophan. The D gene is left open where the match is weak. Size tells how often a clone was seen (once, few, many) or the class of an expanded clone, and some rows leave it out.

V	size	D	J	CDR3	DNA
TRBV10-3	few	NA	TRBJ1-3	CAISVSKGSSGNTIYF	TGTGCCATCAGTGTTTCGAAGGGGAGCTCTGGAAACACCATATATTTT
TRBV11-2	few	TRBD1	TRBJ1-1	CASSPWDREGVTEAFF	TGTGCCAGCAGCCCGTGGGACAGGGAGGGAGTCACTGAAGCTTTCTTT
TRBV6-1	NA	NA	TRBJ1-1	CASSERGTTWAEAFF	TGTGCCAGCAGTGAAAGGGGGACAACGTGGGCTGAAGCTTTCTTT
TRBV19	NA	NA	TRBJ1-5	CASSLVAHSNQPQHF	TGTGCCAGTAGTCTTGTAGCACATAGCAATCAGCCCCAGCATTTT
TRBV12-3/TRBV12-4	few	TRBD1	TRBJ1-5	CASSLKRTGDQPQHF	TGTGCCAGCAGCCTAAAAAGGACAGGGGATCAGCCCCAGCATTTT
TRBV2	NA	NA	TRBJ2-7	CASPTHREQYF	TGTGCCAGCCCCACCCATAGGGAGCAGTACTTC
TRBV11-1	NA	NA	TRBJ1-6	CASSLAGTETNSPLHF	TGTGCCAGCAGCTTAGCGGGGACGGAGACTAATTCACCCCTCCACTTT
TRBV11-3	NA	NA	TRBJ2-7	CASSFSSGLGPREQYF	TGTGCCAGCAGCTTTAGCAGCGGGTTGGGCCCGCGTGAGCAGTACTTC
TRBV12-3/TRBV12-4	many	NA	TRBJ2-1	CASKAGGYNEQFF	TGTGCCAGCAAAGCAGGGGGGTACAATGAGCAGTTCTTC
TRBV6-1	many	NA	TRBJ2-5	CASSEGGKLFGETQYF	TGTGCCAGCAGTGAAGGGGGCAAGTTGTTCGGAGAGACCCAGTACTTC
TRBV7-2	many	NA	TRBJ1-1	CASSPTLGPGGRAEAFF	TGTGCCAGCAGCCCTACCCTGGGGCCGGGGGGGAGGGCTGAAGCTTTCTTT
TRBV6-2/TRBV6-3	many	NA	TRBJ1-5	CASRPGYNQPQHF	TGTGCCAGCAGGCCGGGGTACAATCAGCCCCAGCATTTT
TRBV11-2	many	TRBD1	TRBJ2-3	CASSGPGQGAPDTQYF	TGTGCCAGCAGCGGTCCGGGACAGGGGGCACCAGATACGCAGTATTTT
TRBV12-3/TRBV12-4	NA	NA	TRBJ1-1	CASSFLIEPGLKNTEAFF	TGTGCCAGCAGTTTCCTAATCGAGCCGGGACTGAAGAACACTGAAGCTTTCTTT
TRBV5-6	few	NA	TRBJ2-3	CASSPDWEQLTDTQYF	TGTGCCAGCAGCCCGGACTGGGAGCAGCTCACAGATACGCAGTATTTT
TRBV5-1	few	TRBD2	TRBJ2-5	CASSPGLAGVQETQYF	TGCGCCAGCAGCCCCGGACTAGCGGGGGTTCAAGAGACCCAGTACTTC
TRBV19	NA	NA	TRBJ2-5	CASKVSPYQETQYF	TGTGCCAGTAAGGTTTCCCCGTACCAAGAGACCCAGTACTTC
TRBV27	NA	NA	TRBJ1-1	CASSLYGDGTEAFF	TGTGCCAGCAGTTTATACGGTGATGGGACTGAAGCTTTCTTT
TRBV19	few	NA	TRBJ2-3	CASSMFLADTQYF	TGTGCCAGTAGTATGTTCCTTGCAGATACGCAGTATTTT
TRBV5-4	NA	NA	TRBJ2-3	CASRLGLSGGADTQYF	TGTGCCAGCAGACTGGGGCTTAGTGGGGGTGCAGATACGCAGTATTTT
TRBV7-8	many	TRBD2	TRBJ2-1	CASSPGTSGGAGEQFF	TGTGCCAGCAGCCCAGGGACTAGCGGGGGGGCCGGTGAGCAGTTCTTC
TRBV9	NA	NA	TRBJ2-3	CASSPGVAGTDTQYF	TGTGCCAGCAGCCCTGGGGTAGCGGGCACAGATACGCAGTATTTT
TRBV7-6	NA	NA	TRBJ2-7	CASSFRNHEQYF	TGTGCCAGCAGCTTTAGGAATCACGAGCAGTACTTC
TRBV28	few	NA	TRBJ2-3	CASSFRRADTQYF	TGTGCCAGCAGTTTCCGGCGGGCAGATACGCAGTATTTT
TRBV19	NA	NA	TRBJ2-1	CASSIGAVYNEQFF	TGTGCCAGTAGTATCGGGGCGGTTTACAATGAGCAGTTCTTC
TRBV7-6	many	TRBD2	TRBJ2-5	CASSFFSGGGETQYF	TGTGCCAGCAGCTTCTTCAGCGGGGGTGGAGAGACCCAGTACTTC
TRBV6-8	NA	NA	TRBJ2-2	CASNTGKYTGELFF	TGTGCCAGCAATACAGGGAAATACACCGGGGAGCTGTTTTTT
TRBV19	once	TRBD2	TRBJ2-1	CASSIRSGGADEQFF	TGTGCCAGTAGTATAAGGAGCGGGGGGGCCGATGAGCAGTTCTTC
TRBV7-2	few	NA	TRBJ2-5	CASSPDQGHQETQYF	TGTGCCAGCAGCCCCGACCAGGGGCACCAAGAGACCCAGTACTTC
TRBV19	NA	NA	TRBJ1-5	CASTMGINSNQPQHF	TGTGCCAGTACCATGGGGATTAATAGCAATCAGCCCCAGCATTTT
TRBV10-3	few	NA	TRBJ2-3	CASRTTGVGDTQYF	TGTGCCAGCCGAACGACGGGGGTGGGAGATACGCAGTATTTT
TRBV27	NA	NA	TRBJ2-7	CASSLGVPGWSYEQYF	TGTGCCAGCAGTTTAGGCGTTCCAGGGTGGTCCTACGAGCAGTACTTC
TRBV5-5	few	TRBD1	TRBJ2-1	CASSTTGSHDEQFF	TGTGCCAGCAGCACGACAGGGTCCCACGATGAGCAGTTCTTC
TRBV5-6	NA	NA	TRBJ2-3	CASSLVGALTDTQYF	TGTGCCAGCAGCTTGGTAGGGGCCCTAACAGATACGCAGTATTTT
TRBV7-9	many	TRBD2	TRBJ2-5	CASSSKAGGAQETQYF	TGTGCCAGCAGCTCGAAAGCGGGGGGCGCCCAAGAGACCCAGTACTTC
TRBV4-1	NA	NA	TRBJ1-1	CASSPNSRGSEAFF	TGCGCCAGCAGCCCTAACTCCCGAGGGTCTGAAGCTTTCTTT
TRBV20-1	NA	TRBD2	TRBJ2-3	CSAPSSGRSTDTQYF	TGCAGTGCTCCATCTAGCGGTCGTAGCACAGATACGCAGTATTTT
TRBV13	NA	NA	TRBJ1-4	CASSLTMDNEKLFF	TGTGCCAGCAGCCTAACCATGGATAATGAAAAACTGTTTTTT
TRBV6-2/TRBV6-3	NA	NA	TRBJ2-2	CASSYLGGWGTGELFF	TGTGCCAGCAGTTACCTCGGGGGATGGGGCACCGGGGAGCTGTTTTTT
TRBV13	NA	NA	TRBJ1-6	CASSLGRRYNSPLHF	TGTGCCAGCAGCTTAGGACGGCGTTATAATTCACCCCTCCACTTT
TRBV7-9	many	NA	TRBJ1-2	CASSKDYGYTF	TGTGCCAGCAGCAAGGACTATGGCTACACCTTC
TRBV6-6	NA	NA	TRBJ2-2	CASSYSTRPRSGELFF	TGTGCCAGCAGTTACTCGACCCGTCCAAGGTCCGGGGAGCTGTTTTTT
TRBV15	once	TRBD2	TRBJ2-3	CATSFHGGSTDTQYF	TGTGCCACCAGCTTTCACGGGGGGAGCACAGATACGCAGTATTTT
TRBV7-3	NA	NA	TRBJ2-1	CASSLNGPSYNEQFF	TGTGCCAGCAGCTTAAACGGCCCCTCCTACAATGAGCAGTTCTTC
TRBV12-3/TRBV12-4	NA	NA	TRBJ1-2	CASSVGSVGYGYTF	TGTGCCAGCAGTGTCGGGTCGGTCGGTTATGGCTACACCTTC
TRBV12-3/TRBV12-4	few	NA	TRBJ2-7	CASSYPGLISYEQYF	TGTGCCAGCAGTTATCCGGGACTCATCTCCTACGAGCAGTACTTC
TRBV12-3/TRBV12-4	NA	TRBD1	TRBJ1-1	CASSSEQGVTEAFF	TGTGCCAGCAGCTCGGAACAGGGGGTCACTGAAGCTTTCTTT
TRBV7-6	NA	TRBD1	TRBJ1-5	CASSTGTALSNQPQHF	TGTGCCAGCAGCACCGGGACAGCCCTGAGCAATCAGCCCCAGCATTTT
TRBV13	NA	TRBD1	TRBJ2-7	CASSLAGTGRREQYF	TGTGCCAGCAGCTTAGCTGGGACAGGGCGGAGAGAGCAGTACTTC
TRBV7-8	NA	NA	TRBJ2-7	CASSLPSNPYEQYF	TGTGCCAGCAGCTTACCCTCCAATCCCTACGAGCAGTACTTC
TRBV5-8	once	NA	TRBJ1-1	CASSLIRRGTEAFF	TGTGCCAGCAGCTTGATTCGGAGAGGGACTGAAGCTTTCTTT
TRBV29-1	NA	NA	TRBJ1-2	CSVEDQHYGYTF	TGCAGCGTTGAAGACCAGCACTATGGCTACACCTTC